This record covers a single T cell receptor (beta chain). The source of the sample is a study of CD8+ T cells in alopecia areata. CDR3 length: 14 amino acids. Trimming removed 0 bases from V and 8 bases from J, with 14 bases in between. Germline CDR1 is SGHRS and CDR2 is YFSETQ. The sequencing template was cDNA reverse transcribed from extracted RNA. Only in-frame clones appear in the TCRdb table, and some are missing; sequencing was by immunoSEQ multiplex PCR. This sample carries over 150,000 clones, about 63% of them seen once, and the ten largest clones take 14% to 15%. The source of this sequence is a human donor with alopecia areata. The sequencing used CD4+ T cells sorted from blood, collected at week 0. V usage is TRBV5-1 and J usage is TRBJ1-2, with D possibly being TRBD1 (6 bases). CDR3 protein: CASSLELAGEGYTF. The CDR3 nucleotides are TGCGCCAGCAGCTTGGAGTTGGCAGGGGAAGGCTACACCTTC.